The rows below give T cell receptor beta chains drawn from one sample of a study of T cell repertoires in cytomegalovirus infection. A single record per CDR3 protein comes from TCRdb applying MiXCR to the reads. Altogether roughly 860,000 distinct CDR3 sequences are present, approximately 32% being singletons, with the ten largest covering around 12%. Their antigens are not known. This specimen consisted of cultured CD8+ T cells from PBMCs, obtained from culture after CMV antigen stimulation. The receptors derive from a human donor in good health (CMV status not recorded). Some clones in this sample may be carry-over from other donors' samples. CDR3s include the opening cysteine and the closing phenylalanine or tryptophan. The D gene is left open where the match is weak. Clone size appears in some rows only: once, few, many, or a class for an expanded clone.

j_call v_call d_call cdr3_length clone_size cdr3_aa cdr3_nt
TRBJ2-1 TRBV6-1 TRBD2 16 NA CASSEEGSGGYNEQFF TGTGCCAGCAGTGAAGAAGGAAGCGGGGGGTACAATGAGCAGTTCTTC
TRBJ2-7 TRBV10-3 TRBD1 16 few CAISEGRQGRSYEQYF TGTGCCATCAGTGAGGGGAGACAGGGGAGGTCCTACGAGCAGTACTTC
TRBJ2-7 TRBV5-5 NA 16 once CASSLEIARCSDEQYF TGTGCCAGCAGCTTGGAAATCGCCAGGTGTAGCGACGAGCAGTACTTC
TRBJ1-4 TRBV6-5 NA 15 NA CASSYSIGGAEKLFF TGTGCCAGCAGTTACTCGATCGGGGGAGCTGAAAAACTGTTTTTT
TRBJ2-7 TRBV27 NA 13 NA CASSGPNRYEQYF TGTGCCAGCAGTGGACCCAACCGCTACGAGCAGTACTTC
TRBJ1-6 TRBV2 NA 16 NA CASSVYSGNYNSPLHF TGTGCCAGCAGTGTTTACAGTGGCAACTATAATTCACCCCTCCACTTT
TRBJ2-2 TRBV24-1 TRBD2 19 NA CATSDSTGLVGAGTGELFF TGTGCCACCAGTGATTCAACCGGACTAGTCGGAGCAGGAACCGGGGAGCTGTTTTTT
TRBJ2-5 TRBV7-9 NA 12 few CASSGLRGYSYF TGTGCCAGCAGTGGGCTGCGGGGATACTCGTACTTC
TRBJ1-1 TRBV2 NA 11 NA CASSRALEAFF TGTGCCAGCAGTAGGGCCCTTGAAGCTTTCTTT
TRBJ2-6 TRBV27 TRBD1 18 NA CASSLSGQGRGGANVLTF TGTGCCAGCAGTTTATCGGGACAGGGGAGGGGTGGGGCCAACGTCCTGACTTTC
TRBJ1-3 TRBV29-1 NA 12 NA CSVAGTGNTIYF TGCAGCGTTGCTGGGACGGGAAACACCATATATTTT
TRBJ2-3 TRBV4-2 NA 17 NA CASSQGAIWPSTDTQYF TGTGCCAGCAGCCAAGGAGCTATATGGCCCTCCACAGATACGCAGTATTTT
TRBJ1-2 TRBV14 NA 14 NA CASSQWKGYYGYTF TGTGCCAGCAGCCAATGGAAAGGGTACTATGGCTACACCTTC
TRBJ2-3 TRBV12-3/TRBV12-4 NA 16 NA CASSSTGKISTDTQYF TGTGCCAGCAGCTCCACAGGGAAGATTAGCACAGATACGCAGTATTTT
TRBJ1-1 TRBV2 NA 13 NA CASGEVGRTEAFF TGTGCCAGCGGGGAGGTGGGTAGGACTGAAGCTTTCTTT
TRBJ2-1 TRBV28 TRBD2 15 few CASSLAGGADNEQFF TGTGCCAGCAGTTTAGCGGGGGGGGCCGACAATGAGCAGTTCTTC
TRBJ2-1 TRBV2 NA 15 NA CASSDRRQGPLEQFF TGTGCCAGCAGTGATCGGCGGCAGGGACCTCTTGAGCAGTTCTTC
TRBJ2-6 TRBV19 TRBD1 17 NA CASSPQDRGSGANVLTF TGTGCCAGTAGTCCGCAGGACAGGGGTTCTGGGGCCAACGTCCTGACTTTC
TRBJ1-1 TRBV4-1 NA 15 few CASSQERLSNTEAFF TGCGCCAGCAGCCAAGAGCGACTCTCGAACACTGAAGCTTTCTTT
TRBJ1-2 TRBV6-2/TRBV6-3 NA 16 many CASRTITGRANYGYTF TGTGCCAGCAGAACCATCACCGGACGGGCTAACTATGGCTACACCTTC
TRBJ1-2 TRBV2 NA 15 NA CASSPNPPENYGYTF TGTGCCAGCAGTCCCAACCCCCCAGAGAACTATGGCTACACCTTC
TRBJ1-1 TRBV25-1 NA 14 NA CASRREKRNTEAFF TGTGCCAGCAGGAGGGAGAAGAGGAACACTGAAGCTTTCTTT
TRBJ2-2 TRBV7-2 NA 19 many CASSYILPSSNANTGELFF TGTGCCAGCAGCTACATCCTACCCTCTAGTAACGCGAACACCGGGGAGCTGTTTTTT
TRBJ1-6 TRBV5-1 TRBD1 15 NA CASSPDRLPYSPLHF TGCGCCAGCAGCCCGGACAGGCTCCCCTATTCACCCCTCCACTTT
TRBJ1-2 TRBV6-5 NA 14 few CASWPRIANYGYTF TGTGCCAGCTGGCCTCGTATAGCTAACTATGGCTACACCTTC
TRBJ2-2 TRBV11-1 NA 12 NA CASSFLTGEPFF TGTGCCAGCAGCTTCCTAACCGGGGAGCCGTTTTTT
TRBJ1-2 TRBV7-8 NA 12 few CASSSDPAGYTF TGTGCCAGCAGCTCAGATCCGGCTGGCTACACCTTC
TRBJ2-3 TRBV6-9 TRBD1 16 many CASSYRDRRCMDTQYF TGTGCCAGCAGTTATAGGGACAGGCGCTGCATGGATACGCAGTATTTT
TRBJ1-1 TRBV28 NA 14 many CASSLSPGNTEAFF TGTGCCAGCAGTCTGTCTCCGGGGAACACTGAAGCTTTCTTT